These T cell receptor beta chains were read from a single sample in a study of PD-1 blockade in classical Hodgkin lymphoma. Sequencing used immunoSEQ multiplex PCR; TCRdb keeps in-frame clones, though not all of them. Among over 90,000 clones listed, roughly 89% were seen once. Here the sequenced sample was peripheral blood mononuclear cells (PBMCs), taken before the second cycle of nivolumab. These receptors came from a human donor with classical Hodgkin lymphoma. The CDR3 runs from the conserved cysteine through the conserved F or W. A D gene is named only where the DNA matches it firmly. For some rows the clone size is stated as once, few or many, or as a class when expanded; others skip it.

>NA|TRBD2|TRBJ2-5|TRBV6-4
CASSDSGLAGASQETQYF
TGTGCCAGCAGTGACTCGGGACTAGCGGGGGCTTCACAAGAGACCCAGTACTTC
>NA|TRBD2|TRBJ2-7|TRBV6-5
CASSSGSGSYEQYF
TGTGCCAGCAGTTCGGGTAGCGGGTCCTACGAGCAGTACTTC
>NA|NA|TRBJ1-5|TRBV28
CASSFGGHGQPQHF
TGTGCCAGCAGTTTCGGGGGGCACGGGCAGCCCCAGCATTTT
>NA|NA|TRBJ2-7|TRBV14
CASSLSLQPYEQYF
TGTGCCAGCAGCTTATCACTACAACCTTACGAGCAGTACTTC
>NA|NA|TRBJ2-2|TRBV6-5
CASTSTGELFF
TGTGCCAGCACCTCGACCGGGGAGCTGTTTTTT
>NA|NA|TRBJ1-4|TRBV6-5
CASSWGQNEKLFF
TGTGCCAGCAGTTGGGGACAAAATGAAAAACTGTTTTTT
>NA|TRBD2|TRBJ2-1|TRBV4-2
CASSHLAGDANEQFF
TGTGCCAGCAGCCACCTAGCGGGGGATGCCAATGAGCAGTTCTTC
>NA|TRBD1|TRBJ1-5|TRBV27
CASRQGVGIQPQHF
TGTGCCAGCAGACAGGGGGTAGGGATTCAGCCCCAGCATTTT
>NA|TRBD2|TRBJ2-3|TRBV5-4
CASSSGTSGGVLSDTQYF
TGTGCCAGCAGCTCCGGGACTAGCGGGGGGGTCCTGTCAGATACGCAGTATTTT
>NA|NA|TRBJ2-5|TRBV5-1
CASSLDGPYGQYF
TGCGCCAGCAGCTTGGATGGTCCGTACGGGCAGTACTTC
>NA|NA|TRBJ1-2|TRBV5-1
CASSEDRFQSLNYGYTF
TGCGCCAGCAGCGAAGACAGATTCCAATCCCTAAACTATGGCTACACCTTC
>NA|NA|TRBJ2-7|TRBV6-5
CASRYAGQAHYEQYF
TGTGCCAGCAGATACGCGGGACAAGCCCACTACGAGCAGTACTTC
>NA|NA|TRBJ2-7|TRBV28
CASSSNRLFSYEQYF
TGTGCCAGCAGTTCGAACAGACTCTTCTCCTACGAGCAGTACTTC
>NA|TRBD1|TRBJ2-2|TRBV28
CASSFGQGTNTGELFF
TGTGCCAGCAGTTTTGGACAGGGGACGAACACCGGGGAGCTGTTTTTT
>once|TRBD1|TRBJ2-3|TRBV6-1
CASRRTGADTQYF
TGTGCCAGCAGAAGGACAGGGGCAGATACGCAGTATTTT
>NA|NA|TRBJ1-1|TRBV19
CASSMGAGLEAFF
TGTGCCAGTAGTATGGGTGCAGGTCTCGAAGCTTTCTTT
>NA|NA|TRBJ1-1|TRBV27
CASSLFPRDEGSTEAFF
TGTGCCAGCAGTTTATTCCCCAGGGATGAGGGCTCCACTGAAGCTTTCTTT
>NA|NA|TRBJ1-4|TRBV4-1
CASSQVPPGPNEKLFF
TGCGCCAGCAGCCAAGTCCCTCCAGGCCCAAATGAAAAACTGTTTTTT
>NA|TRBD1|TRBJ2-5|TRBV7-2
CASSLTGGDLETQYF
TGTGCCAGCAGCTTAACAGGGGGCGATTTGGAGACCCAGTACTTC
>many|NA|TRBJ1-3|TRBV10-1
CASSDDANSGNTIYF
TGCGCCAGCAGCGACGACGCGAACTCTGGAAACACCATATATTTT
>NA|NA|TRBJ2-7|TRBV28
CASSASRYEQYF
TGTGCCAGCAGTGCGTCCCGCTACGAGCAGTACTTC
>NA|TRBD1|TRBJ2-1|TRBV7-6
CASSYRTGISSYNEQFF
TGTGCCAGCAGCTACCGGACAGGGATAAGCTCCTACAATGAGCAGTTCTTC
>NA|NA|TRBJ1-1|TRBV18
CASSPGGPDTEAFF
TGTGCCAGCTCACCGGGGGGACCGGACACTGAAGCTTTCTTT
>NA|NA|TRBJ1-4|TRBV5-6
CASSGQHNEKLFF
TGTGCCAGCAGTGGACAGCATAATGAAAAACTGTTTTTT
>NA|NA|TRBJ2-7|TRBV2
CASSVYYREGEQYF
TGTGCCAGCAGTGTATACTACAGGGAAGGCGAGCAGTACTTC
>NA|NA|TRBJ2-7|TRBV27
CASRKGVGEQYF
TGTGCCAGCAGGAAGGGGGTCGGCGAGCAGTACTTC
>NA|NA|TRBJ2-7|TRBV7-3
CASSLSEGSEQYF
TGTGCCAGCAGCTTAAGTGAGGGTAGCGAGCAGTACTTC
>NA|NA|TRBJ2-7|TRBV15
CATSRESKAWEEQYF
TGTGCCACCAGCAGAGAATCGAAGGCCTGGGAAGAGCAGTACTTC
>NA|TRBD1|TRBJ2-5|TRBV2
CASSDPGTANSKETQYF
TGTGCCAGCAGTGATCCCGGGACAGCAAACTCAAAAGAGACCCAGTACTTC
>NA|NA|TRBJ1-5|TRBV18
CASSPLGAVQPQHF
TGTGCCAGCTCACCACTGGGGGCCGTTCAGCCCCAGCATTTT
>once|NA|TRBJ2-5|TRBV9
CASSVGVGARETQYF
TGTGCCAGCAGCGTAGGGGTGGGGGCGCGGGAGACCCAGTACTTC
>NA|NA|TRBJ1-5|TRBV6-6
CASSYAQPGNQPQHF
TGTGCCAGCAGTTATGCGCAGCCCGGCAATCAGCCCCAGCATTTT
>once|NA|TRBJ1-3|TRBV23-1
CASPEGQVEVGNTIYF
TGCGCCAGCCCCGAGGGGCAGGTGGAGGTTGGAAACACCATATATTTT
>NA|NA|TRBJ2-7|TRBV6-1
CASSESYEQYF
TGTGCCAGCAGTGAATCCTACGAGCAGTACTTC
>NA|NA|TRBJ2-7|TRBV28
CASSLRGPLSYEQYF
TGTGCCAGCAGTTTAAGGGGACCCCTCTCCTACGAGCAGTACTTC
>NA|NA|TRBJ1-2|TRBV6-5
CASKPLGDNYGYTF
TGTGCCAGCAAGCCCCTGGGCGATAACTATGGCTACACCTTC
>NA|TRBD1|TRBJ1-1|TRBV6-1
CASSTGGGLIGAFF
TGTGCCAGCAGTACAGGGGGGGGTTTAATAGGAGCTTTCTTT
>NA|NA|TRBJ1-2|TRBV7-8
CASSLTGVTNYGYTF
TGTGCCAGCAGCTTAACAGGAGTTACTAACTATGGCTACACCTTC
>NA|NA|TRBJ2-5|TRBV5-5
CASSLQGQETQYF
TGTGCCAGCAGCTTACAGGGACAAGAGACCCAGTACTTC
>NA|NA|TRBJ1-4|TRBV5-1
CASSLEANEKLFF
TGCGCCAGCAGCTTGGAAGCTAATGAAAAACTGTTTTTT
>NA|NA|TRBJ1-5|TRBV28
CASSLLGANQPQHF
TGTGCCAGCAGTTTATTGGGGGCGAATCAGCCCCAGCATTTT
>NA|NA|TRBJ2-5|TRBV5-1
CASSLGLEQETQYF
TGCGCCAGCAGCTTGGGACTAGAACAAGAGACCCAGTACTTC
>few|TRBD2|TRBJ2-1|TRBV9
CASSVGAGGLNEQFF
TGTGCCAGCAGCGTAGGAGCGGGGGGGCTCAATGAGCAGTTCTTC
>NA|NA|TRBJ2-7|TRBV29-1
CSAERSYEQYF
TGCAGCGCCGAGAGGTCATACGAGCAGTACTTC
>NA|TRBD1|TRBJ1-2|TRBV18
CASSPPVSGGDGYGYTF
TGTGCCAGCTCACCACCGGTATCAGGGGGCGATGGTTATGGCTACACCTTC
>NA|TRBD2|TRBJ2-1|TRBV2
CASSHSTSGIFYNEQFF
TGTGCCAGCAGCCATTCCACTAGCGGGATCTTTTACAATGAGCAGTTCTTC